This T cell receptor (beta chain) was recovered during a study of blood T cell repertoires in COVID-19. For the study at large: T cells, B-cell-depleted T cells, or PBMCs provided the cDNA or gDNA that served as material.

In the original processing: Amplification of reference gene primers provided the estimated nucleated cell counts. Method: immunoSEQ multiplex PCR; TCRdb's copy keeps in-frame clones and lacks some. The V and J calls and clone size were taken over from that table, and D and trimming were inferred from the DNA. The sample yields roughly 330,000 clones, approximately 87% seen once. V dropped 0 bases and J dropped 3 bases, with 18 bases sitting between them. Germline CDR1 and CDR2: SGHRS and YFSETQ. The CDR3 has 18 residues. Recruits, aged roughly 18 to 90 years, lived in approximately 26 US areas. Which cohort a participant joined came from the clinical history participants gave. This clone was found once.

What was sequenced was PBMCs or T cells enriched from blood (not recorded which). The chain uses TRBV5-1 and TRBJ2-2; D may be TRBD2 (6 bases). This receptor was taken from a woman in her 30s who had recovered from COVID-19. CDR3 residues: CASSLDPGDRLDTGELFF. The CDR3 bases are TGCGCCAGCAGCTTGGATCCGGGGGATCGGTTGGACACCGGGGAGCTGTTTTTT.